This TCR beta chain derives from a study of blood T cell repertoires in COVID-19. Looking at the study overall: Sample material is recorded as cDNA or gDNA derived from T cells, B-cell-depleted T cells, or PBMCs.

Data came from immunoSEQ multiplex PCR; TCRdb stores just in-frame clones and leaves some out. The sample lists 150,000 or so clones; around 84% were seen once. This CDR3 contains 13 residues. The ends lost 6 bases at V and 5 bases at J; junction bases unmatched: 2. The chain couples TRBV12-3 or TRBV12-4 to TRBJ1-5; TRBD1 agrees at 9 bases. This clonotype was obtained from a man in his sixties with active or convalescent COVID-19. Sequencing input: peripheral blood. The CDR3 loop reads CASSGTGYQPQHF. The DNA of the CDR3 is TGTGCCAGCAGCGGGACAGGGTATCAGCCCCAGCATTTT.